Described below is a single TCR beta chain sequence and its context. This entry comes from a study of identical twins. After removal of 2 bases from V and 2 bases from J, the junction contained 10 bases not matched to a gene. This CDR3 has 18 residues. Looked up from germline, CDR1 is MRHNA and CDR2 is SNTAGT. TCRdb analysed the 5' RACE reads with MiXCR anew, one entry per CDR3 protein. The table has around 470,000 distinct CDR3 sequences, more than 13% seen once. This sample was shared with a second study, whose subject was yellow fever vaccine responses in identical twins.

This TCR came from a woman in her late teens or twenties in good health. The chain is built from TRBV6-4 and TRBJ2-3; 10 nucleotides match TRBD2. Material for sequencing was CD4+ T cells sorted from blood. CDR3 region: CASSDEASGGHPTDTQYF. CDR3 bases: TGTGCCAGCAGTGACGAAGCTAGCGGGGGCCATCCCACAGATACGCAGTATTTT.